This entry concerns a single T cell receptor (beta chain). Its target antigen remains unknown. Base quality data are lacking; no much larger clone is found one base away. TCR beta rearrangements were amplified from genomic DNA extracted from peripheral blood rather than from sorted cells or RNA. The data stem from a study of T cell repertoires in aging, cancer and after chemotherapy (dated by TCRdb to about 2019). For context, the study as a whole: Donors spanned six age groups from 30 or younger to 70 or older, with at least three individuals per group. In total, the full dataset held approximately 8.4 million TCR reads. To examine immunoaging and T cell reconstitution after chemotherapy, the study profiled TCR beta repertoires in peripheral blood from healthy donors and cancer patients. Alongside 95 healthy donors serving as a reference group, the cohort included some 210 cancer patients, of whom roughly 92 had hematological cancers and fewer than 140 had solid cancers. Control TCR repertoires from healthy donors were recorded across several months to years, and re-sampling revealed clear clonal overlap.

The study at large found these results: Compared with age-matched healthy donors, untreated patients with hematological or solid cancers had significantly lower TCR diversity and higher clonality in blood. The authors noted that the repertoire data do not allow conclusions about immunological memory after chemotherapy. In both cancer cohorts, the median generation probability rose over the chemotherapy interval, which suggests that the repertoire was reconstituted through rebound thymic output. In healthy donors, the decline in TCR diversity with age was mainly due to loss of richness, whereas in cancer patients loss of evenness also played a role.

Rearranged TRB sequences spanning V, D and J segments were amplified by multiplex touch-down PCR using a mixed TRB-A/B primer pool. Two consecutive PCR reactions with Phusion HS II polymerase added Illumina adapters and sample indices to the amplicons. Amplicons were gel-purified with the NucleoSpin Gel and PCR Clean-up kit, then checked with Qubit and an Agilent 2100 Bioanalyzer. Sequencing of the libraries was done on an Illumina MiSeq with paired-end, single-indexed 600-cycle runs. The authors' pipeline ran thus. Processing of the TRB sequences was carried out with MiXCR versions 2.12 and 3.0.5. Each unique CDR3 nucleotide sequence counted as one clone, and only productive sequences with at least two reads were retained. Repertoire metrics included Shannon diversity, evenness, clonality (one minus evenness), and alpha-parameterized diversity profiles from alpha 0 to 5. Generation probabilities of clones in paired pre- and post-chemotherapy samples were computed with the IGoR algorithm. Through fastp at Q25 and MiXCR, TCRdb rebuilt clones from the public reads, retaining in-frame beta chains. Each record represents a unique CDR3 protein, reported with the most common genes and DNA among its rows. The V and J calls reflect TCRdb's pipeline rather than the authors' work. In this sample the table shows some 11,000 distinct CDR3 sequences, around 40% of which occur a single time. The top ten clonotypes cover approximately 7.3% of the sample.

CDR1 is given as SEHNR and CDR2 as FQNEAQ, both from the germline V gene (reference sequence). V is clipped by 2 bases and J by 8 bases, and the sequence between their germline boundaries is 19 bases long. Counted from cysteine to phenylalanine, this CDR3 has 16 amino acids. The retained sequence is limited to the CDR3, 48 bases, with the frame set at the first base. The clonotype was recovered from a human donor in good health. The chain couples TRBV7-9 to TRBJ2-1; TRBD1 is a weak D gene call, 5 bases matching. Sequenced: blood. The sequenced DNA is TGTGCCAGCAGCTTATCTCCCAGGGTACCAATCGATGAGCAGTTCTTC. The encoded protein is CASSLSPRVPIDEQFF.